These 30 T cell receptor beta chains were all obtained from the same sample, sequenced in a study of metastatic and nonmetastatic thyroid tumors. The entire patient cohort was treatment-naive prior to thyroid surgery. TCRdb reprocessed the PCR reads via MiXCR. The profile shows roughly 30,000 clones, roughly 18% of them singletons. The sample comprised blood. These receptors all stem from a female donor with papillary thyroid cancer or a benign thyroid nodule (not recorded which). Some clones in this sample may be carry-over from other donors' samples.

The sample holds many counts of this clone. Other DNA sequences in this sample translate to the same CDR3. V gene TRBV19 combines with J gene TRBJ1-3, with 7 bases lining up with TRBD1. J was trimmed by 5 bases and V by 6 bases; bases with no gene match: 10. Germline V lookup: CDR1 LNHDA, CDR2 SQIVND (reference sequence). The CDR3 contains 15 residues. The CDR3 loop is CASSVGTAFRNTIYF. The CDR3 region has the DNA TGTGCCAGTAGCGTGGGGACAGCCTTTCGAAACACCATATATTTT.

In this sample, this clone turned up many times. This chain connects TRBV3-1 to TRBJ1-5; no definite D call. Per germline, CDR1 LGHDT and CDR2 YNNKEL (reference sequence). This CDR3 spans 14 amino acids. V lost 4 bases, J lost 9 bases, and 16 bases lay in between. The CDR3 here is CASSLGRAPSPQHF. As DNA, the CDR3 is TGTGCCAGCAGCCTAGGTAGGGCTCCTTCGCCCCAGCATTTT.

This clone was seen at least ten times. The genes are TRBV3-1 and TRBJ1-1; D gene uncertain. CDR1 is LGHDT and CDR2 is YNNKEL in the germline V gene (reference sequence). V was pared by 2 bases and J by 2 bases, with 12 bases between. This CDR3 spans 15 amino acids. CDR3 region: CASSQRAGPNTEAFF. The CDR3, as DNA: TGTGCCAGCAGCCAAAGGGCAGGCCCCAACACTGAAGCTTTCTTT.

This clone was seen repeatedly, ten times or more. The rearrangement links TRBV11-1 to TRBJ2-1; 13 nucleotides align to TRBD2. This CDR3 has 16 amino acids. The germline V gene encodes CDR1 SGHAT and CDR2 FQDESV (reference sequence). The V gene end was trimmed by 5 bases and the J gene end by 5 bases; junction bases not matched to a gene: 6. The CDR3 nucleotides are TGTGCCAGCAGCAGGACTAGCGGGAGTGGGGACAATGAGCAGTTCTTC. Translating it yields CASSRTSGSGDNEQFF.

This clone is termed medium-sized (0.01 to 0.1%). The J gene is TRBJ2-7, the V gene TRBV27; a weak D match, TRBD1 (5 bases). Germline values: CDR1 MNHEY, CDR2 SMNVEV (reference sequence). This CDR3 contains 16 residues. Trimming removed 0 bases at V and 3 bases at J, with 15 bases between. The CDR3 nucleotides are TGTGCCAGCAGTTTATCTGGGGCAGCTACTTACTACGAGCAGTACTTC. Protein sequence: CASSLSGAATYYEQYF.

The table lists this clone with many counts. J is TRBJ2-5 and V is TRBV7-9, with unresolved D. Trimming removed 2 bases at V and 9 bases at J, with 7 bases between. The CDR3 sequence is 11 residues long. CDR1 SEHNR and CDR2 FQNEAQ come from the germline V gene (reference sequence). The CDR3 sequence: CASSLPGSQYF. CDR3 in DNA: TGTGCCAGCAGCTTACCCGGATCCCAGTACTTC.

The chain joins TRBV6-2 or TRBV6-3 to TRBJ2-2; the match to TRBD2 covers 7 bases. The CDR3 is 15 residues long. The germline V gene encodes CDR1 MNHEY and CDR2 SVGEGT. V shed 1 base, J shed 7 bases, and the junction held 6 bases outside the gene matches. The CDR3 loop is CASSYWKRDLGELFF. CDR3 coding DNA: TGTGCCAGCAGTTACTGGAAGCGGGATCTCGGGGAGCTGTTTTTT.

This clone was found a few times. A single base separates this from a much larger clone, so it may be a read error. The rearrangement uses TRBV18 and TRBJ2-1; D remains ambiguous. The CDR3 is made up of 14 amino acids. Germline V gives CDR1 KGHSH, CDR2 LQKENI. The CDR3 spells CVSSPPSSVDEQFF. The CDR3 nucleotides are TGTGTCAGCTCACCACCCTCGTCGGTTGATGAGCAGTTCTTC.

V gene TRBV11-2 combines with J gene TRBJ2-7; D is possibly TRBD1 (5 bases). Germline-derived CDR1 and CDR2 are SGHAT and FQNNGV. This CDR3 has 15 amino acids. V dropped 0 bases and J dropped 5 bases, with 14 bases sitting between them. Written as DNA, the CDR3 is TGTGCCAGCAGCTTAGAGGGGCTCTGGAACAACGAGCAGTACTTC. This gives the protein CASSLEGLWNNEQYF.

Judged by abundance, this clone is medium-sized. The CDR3 sequence is CASRSAGGDEKLFF. DNA of the CDR3: TGTGCCAGCAGGAGTGCAGGGGGAGATGAAAAACTGTTTTTT. The gene calls are TRBV6-1 and TRBJ1-4, with TRBD1 matching over 7 bases. Germline CDR1 is MNHNS and CDR2 is SASEGT. The CDR3 contains 14 residues. V gave up 6 bases and J gave up 6 bases; unmatched junction bases: 7.

In regard to this clone: At one of its ends the junction is not consistent with the germline gene, which may arise from a read error. The chain links TRBV6-1 to TRBJ2-2; weak D call: TRBD1 (6 bases). The V gene's germline CDR1 is MNHNS and CDR2 SASEGT. The CDR3 is 14 residues long. DNA for the CDR3: TGTGCCAGCAGTGGAGGCTGGGACACCCGGGAGCTGTTTTTT. Protein product: CASSGGWDTRELFF.

The sample holds many counts of this clone. The chain employs TRBV6-5 and TRBJ1-5; TRBD1 matches at 7 bases. The germline V gene encodes CDR1 MNHEY and CDR2 SVGAGI. The V and J ends lost 2 bases and 4 bases, in that order; junction bases with no gene match: 5. This CDR3 contains 15 residues. The DNA for the CDR3 is TGTGCCAGCAGTTACACCCGGGACAGAAATCAGCCCCAGCATTTT. This gives the protein CASSYTRDRNQPQHF.

This clone occurred many times. The chain couples TRBV5-1 to TRBJ2-7, with TRBD1 as a possible D gene (6 bases). Germline V gene lookup returns CDR1 SGHRS and CDR2 YFSETQ. The length of the CDR3 is 17 residues. V was cut by 0 bases and J by 2 bases, with 18 bases left in between. CDR3 DNA: TGCGCCAGCAGCTTGGCCAAGGTGGCAGGGGAGCCCTACGAGCAGTACTTC. As protein: CASSLAKVAGEPYEQYF. The full variable domain, completed using reference TRBV5-1 and TRBJ2-7, is KAGVTQTPRYLIKTRGQQVTLSCSPISGHRSVSWYQQTPGQGLQFLFEYFSETQRNKGNFPGRFSGRQFSNSRSEMNVSTLELGDSALYLCASSLAKVAGEPYEQYFGPGTRLTVT.

This clone was detected a few times. Mismatch with germline at one junction end may stem from a read error. This chain uses TRBV6-1 with TRBJ2-3; the match to TRBD1 covers 9 bases. This CDR3 is 16 amino acids long. Germline-derived CDR1 and CDR2 are MNHNS and SASEGT. The CDR3 DNA reads TGTGCCAACAGGACAGGGGCCGCTATATCCACAGATAAGCAGTATTTT. Translating gives CANRTGAAISTDKQYF.

This clone occurred many times. The V gene is TRBV20-1, the J gene TRBJ2-3; 13 bases agree with TRBD2. With 5 bases clipped from V and 4 bases from J, the junction kept 9 bases outside the gene matches. Germline V lookup: CDR1 DFQATT, CDR2 SNEGSKA (reference sequence). The CDR3 extends over 16 amino acids. In DNA form, the CDR3 reads TGCAGTGCTCAGCGCCGGACTAGCGGGAGCGCAGATACGCAGTATTTT. Amino acid sequence: CSAQRRTSGSADTQYF.

This clone was seen a handful of times. This chain uses TRBV7-2 with TRBJ1-5, with D maybe TRBD1 (5 bases). V lost 4 bases, J lost 3 bases, and 13 bases lay in between. Germline CDR1 reads SGHTA; CDR2 reads FQGNSA. This CDR3 comprises 15 residues. CDR3 sequence reads: CASSWDVNINQPQHF. CDR3 in DNA: TGTGCCAGCAGCTGGGACGTAAATATCAATCAGCCCCAGCATTTT.

The chain uses TRBV5-1 and TRBJ2-7, with D unclear. V was shortened by 7 bases and J by 12 bases, with 17 bases between the two germline ends. Looked up from germline, CDR1 is SGHRS and CDR2 is YFSETQ. The CDR3 extends over 11 amino acids. The CDR3 region is CASRTQQRWYF. The CDR3 nucleotides are TGCGCCAGCCGAACGCAGCAGCGATGGTACTTC.

In this sample, this clone turned up many times. The chain has TRBV27 and TRBJ2-7; 7 nucleotides agree with TRBD1. Germline V gene sequence: CDR1 MNHEY, CDR2 SMNVEV (reference sequence). The CDR3 sequence is 15 residues long. V gave up 4 bases and J gave up 6 bases; unmatched junction bases: 12. DNA of the CDR3: TGTGCCAGCAGTTCGGGACGACAGGGTCACCGCGAGCAGTACTTC. Translation gives CASSSGRQGHREQYF.

Many counts were recorded for this clone. The rearrangement joins TRBV20-1 to TRBJ1-4; D gene ambiguous. Germline lookup yields CDR1 DFQATT and CDR2 SNEGSKA (reference sequence). The CDR3 has 19 amino acids. Trimming took 1 base from V and 4 from J, leaving 25 bases between them. Written as DNA, the CDR3 is TGCAGTGCTAGAGCCCTCCCGGATGGACTCCTCTTAATTAATGAAAAACTGTTTTTT. Its translation is CSARALPDGLLLINEKLFF.

Many counts were recorded for this clone. The CDR3 reads CSARVGQGTNEQYF. CDR3 in DNA: TGCAGTGCTAGGGTGGGACAGGGTACTAACGAGCAGTACTTC. The rearrangement links TRBV20-1 to TRBJ2-7, with 9 positions matching TRBD1. The CDR3 totals 14 residues. The J segment lost 5 bases and the V segment lost 3 bases, leaving 8 bases of the junction unmatched. In germline, CDR1 is DFQATT, CDR2 SNEGSKA (reference sequence).

This clone occurred many times. The chain combines TRBV28 with TRBJ2-3; the match to TRBD2 covers 7 bases. Germline CDR1 and CDR2: MDHEN and SYDVKM. V shed 4 bases and J 2 bases; nucleotides not matched to a gene: 15. The length of the CDR3 is 18 residues. Here the CDR3 DNA reads TGTGCCAGCAGTTACTATCCGCCCTTTAGCGGGTACACAGATACGCAGTATTTT. This codes for CASSYYPPFSGYTDTQYF.

The genes are TRBV20-1 and TRBJ2-1; D is uncertain. CDR1 and CDR2 from the germline V gene are DFQATT and SNEGSKA (reference sequence). Deletions cut 8 bases from V and 6 bases from J, with 14 bases between. The CDR3 covers 12 residues. CDR3 region: CSPREFSNEQFF. The CDR3, as DNA: TGCAGTCCCAGAGAATTTAGCAATGAGCAGTTCTTC.

In this sample, this clone turned up many times. The chain employs TRBV30 and TRBJ1-5; D uncertain. There are 17 residues in the CDR3. V gave up 3 bases and J gave up 3 bases, with 21 bases separating them. Germline V gene lookup returns CDR1 GTSNPN and CDR2 SVGIG (reference sequence). CDR3 in amino acids: CAWRATYGSRHNQPQHF. In DNA form, the CDR3 reads TGTGCCTGGAGAGCGACCTACGGGTCACGGCACAATCAGCCCCAGCATTTT. The full variable domain, rest sourced from reference TRBV30 and TRBJ1-5, is SQTIHQWPATLVQPVGSPLSLECTVEGTSNPNLYWYRQAAGRGLQLLFYSVGIGQISSEVPQNLSASRPQDRQFILSSKKLLLSDSGFYLCAWRATYGSRHNQPQHFGDGTRLSIL.

The chain is built from TRBV5-1 and TRBJ2-7; the D gene is possibly TRBD1 (6 bases). Between the trimmed V and J ends, which lost 0 bases and 3 bases, there was a span of 16 bases. The CDR3 sequence is 16 residues long. Germline V gene data show CDR1 as SGHRS and CDR2 as YFSETQ. The CDR3 DNA is TGCGCCAGCAGCTTGGTGGCCGGGACAATCCTCTACGAGCAGTACTTC. Translated, it gives CASSLVAGTILYEQYF.

In this sample, this clone turned up many times. The chain has TRBV12-5 and TRBJ2-2, with 10 positions matching TRBD2. The CDR3 loop spans 18 amino acids. Trimming cost V 3 bases and J 3 bases; bases outside gene matches: 10. Per the germline V gene, CDR1 is LGHNT and CDR2 is FRNRAP. The CDR3 here is CASGFQREGLGDTGELFF. CDR3 nucleotide sequence: TGTGCTAGTGGTTTCCAGCGGGAGGGCCTCGGGGACACCGGGGAGCTGTTTTTT.

This clone came up many times. The rearrangement links TRBV19 to TRBJ1-4, with a weak D call TRBD1 (5 bases). V was cut by 7 bases and J by 13 bases, with 16 bases left in between. The CDR3 runs to 12 residues. Germline CDR1 reads LNHDA; CDR2 reads SQIVND (reference sequence). CDR3 residues: CASTEGTKRLFF. The CDR3, as DNA: TGTGCCAGTACCGAGGGGACGAAGAGACTGTTTTTT. Complete variable domain (other parts from reference TRBV19 and TRBJ1-4): DGGITQSPKYLFRKEGQNVTLSCEQNLNHDAMYWYRQDPGQGLRLIYYSQIVNDFQKGDIAEGYSVSREKKESFPLTVTSAQKNPTAFYLCASTEGTKRLFFGSGTQLSVL.

There are many counts of this clone. V usage is TRBV30 and J usage is TRBJ1-2, with D possibly matching TRBD1 (6 bases). From germline, CDR1 is GTSNPN and CDR2 SVGIG (reference sequence). There are 17 residues in the CDR3. The ends were cut back, 8 bases at V and 2 bases at J, with 27 bases in the middle. CDR3 amino acids: CAGPRHATGGANYGYTF. Written as DNA, the CDR3 is TGTGCCGGACCACGCCACGCAACCGGGGGGGCAAACTATGGCTACACCTTC.

A word on this clone: The junction does not match germline at one end; this may be a read error. The rearrangement links TRBV30 to TRBJ1-5, with D perhaps TRBD1 (6 bases). The CDR3 is made up of 15 amino acids. In germline, CDR1 is GTSNPN, CDR2 SVGIG (reference sequence). The CDR3 DNA sequence: TGTGCCTGTAACACCGGGACAACAAACTCTGAGCCCCAGCACTTT. Translated: CACNTGTTNSEPQHF. Using reference TRBV30 and TRBJ1-5 for the parts outside the CDR3, the full variable domain is SQTIHQWPATLVQPVGSPLSLECTVEGTSNPNLYWYRQAAGRGLQLLFYSVGIGQISSEVPQNLSASRPQDRQFILSSKKLLLSDSGFYLCACNTGTTNSEPQHFGDGTRLSIL.

This clone appeared a few times. Possible read error: a much larger clone is one base away. The chain employs TRBV10-3 and TRBJ1-1, with a possible D match to TRBD1 (6 bases). Trimming removed 3 bases from V and 10 bases from J, with 12 bases in between. In germline, CDR1 is ENHRY, CDR2 SYGVKD. The CDR3 spans 12 residues. CDR3: CAISENQGIAFF. In nucleotides, the CDR3 is TGTGCCATCAGTGAAAACCAGGGGATAGCTTTCTTT.

This clone showed up many times. The chain employs TRBV20-1 and TRBJ2-7, with D maybe TRBD2 (6 bases). This CDR3 is built from 15 residues. With 3 bases removed from V and 2 bases from J, the gap between germline ends came to 17 bases. The V gene's germline CDR1 is DFQATT and CDR2 SNEGSKA (reference sequence). The CDR3 sequence: CSASSGAVGTYEQYF. DNA for the CDR3: TGCAGTGCTAGTTCGGGAGCGGTGGGAACCTACGAGCAGTACTTC.